What follows are 30 T cell receptor beta chains derived from one specimen sequenced in a study of control samples from healthy donors and cancer patients. Measured with immunoSEQ multiplex PCR; TCRdb has only the in-frame clones, and not every one. In the table there are 79,000 or so clones, around 90% of which are singletons. Sequencing input: PBMCs. The receptors shown here come from a woman aged 45 to 65 with colorectal cancer.

Comments on this clone: The sample contains more than one DNA sequence encoding this CDR3. V usage is TRBV2 and J usage is TRBJ2-2, with 9 bases fitting TRBD2. J was trimmed by 10 bases and V by 4 bases; bases with no gene match: 16. Germline lookup yields CDR1 SNHLY and CDR2 FYNNEI. This CDR3 has 17 amino acids. The chain's CDR3 is CASSGPRAGGSLVELFF. The CDR3 region has the DNA TGTGCCAGCAGTGGGCCTCGGGCGGGGGGGTCCCTAGTGGAGCTGTTTTTT.

The chain combines TRBV27 with TRBJ2-7; D possibly corresponds to TRBD1 (6 bases). CDR3 length: 15 residues. Per the germline V gene, CDR1 is MNHEY and CDR2 is SMNVEV (reference sequence). CDR3 bases: TGTGCCAGCAGTTCATGGACAGCCCTCTTATGCGAGCGGTACGTC. Protein sequence: CASSSWTALLCERYV.

V and J are TRBV10-3 and TRBJ2-3; D possibly matches TRBD1 or TRBD2 (6 bases each). Trimming removed 3 bases at V and 2 bases at J, with 18 bases between. CDR3 length equals 17 residues. The V gene's germline CDR1 is ENHRY and CDR2 SYGVKD. Written as DNA, the CDR3 is TGTGCCATCAGTGATAAATCGGTCAGGGGACTCACAGATACGCAGTATTTT. Translation: CAISDKSVRGLTDTQYF.

This clone was observed a single time. The chain combines TRBV30 with TRBJ1-1; no clear D gene. This CDR3 comprises 13 residues. Trimming left V 0 bases short and J 0 bases short, with 5 bases between. Germline V gene sequence: CDR1 GTSNPN, CDR2 SVGIG (reference sequence). Written as DNA, the CDR3 is TGTGCCTGGAGTGTCGATATGAACACTGAAGCTTTCTTT. Translation: CAWSVDMNTEAFF.

The chain recombines TRBV7-8 with TRBJ1-1, with D maybe TRBD1 (6 bases). V was cut by 5 bases and J by 4 bases, with 11 bases left in between. This CDR3 is 13 amino acids long. Germline V gene lookup returns CDR1 SGHVS and CDR2 FQNEAQ. In nucleotides, the CDR3 is TGTGCCAGCAGCCCACAGGGAGGCACTGAAGCTTTCTTT. Residues: CASSPQGGTEAFF. The whole variable domain, filled in from reference TRBV7-8 and TRBJ1-1, reads GAGVSQSPRYKVAKRGQDVALRCDPISGHVSLFWYQQALGQGPEFLTYFQNEAQLDKSGLPSDRFFAERPEGSVSTLKIQRTQQEDSAVYLCASSPQGGTEAFFGQGTRLTVV.

The V gene is TRBV5-1, the J gene TRBJ1-4; D gene uncertain. Germline values: CDR1 SGHRS, CDR2 YFSETQ. V gave up 3 bases and J gave up 13 bases, with 16 bases separating them. This CDR3 has 13 amino acids. CDR3 bases: TGCGCCAGCAGCTATATTCCAGAATCAGGACTGTTTTTT. This translates into CASSYIPESGLFF.

CDR3 in amino acids: CASSQGASLWNEKLFF. CDR3 bases: TGCGCCAGCAGCCAAGGAGCCTCTTTGTGGAATGAAAAACTGTTTTTT. The chain recombines TRBV4-3 with TRBJ1-4, with D unresolved. V was clipped by 1 base and J by 5 bases, with 14 bases between them. This CDR3 is 16 amino acids long. Germline V gene sequence: CDR1 LGHNA, CDR2 YSLEER.

J is TRBJ2-1 and V is TRBV5-8; 8 bases map to TRBD1. The CDR3 has 13 amino acids. Germline CDR1 and CDR2: SGHTS and YDEGEE. V trimming: 4 bases; J trimming: 5 bases; junction bases outside the gene matches: 2. The DNA of the CDR3 is TGTGCCAGCAGCAAGGACAGGGACAATGAGCAGTTCTTC. Translated: CASSKDRDNEQFF.

The rearrangement joins TRBV19 to TRBJ2-1, with D possibly being TRBD2 (5 bases). The CDR3 runs to 13 residues. V shed 5 bases and J shed 8 bases, with 13 bases lying between them. CDR1 and CDR2 (germline): LNHDA, SQIVND (reference sequence). The CDR3 nucleotides read TGTGCCAGTAGTCACGAGGGTATCCATGAGCAGTTCTTC. Translating gives CASSHEGIHEQFF.

The V and J genes are TRBV6-2 or TRBV6-3 and TRBJ1-2; D unresolved. Germline lookup yields CDR1 MNHEY and CDR2 SVGEGT. Trimming took off 0 bases at V and 4 bases at J, with 18 bases between the two ends. The CDR3 extends over 17 amino acids. The CDR3 DNA reads TGTGCCAGCAGTTACTCATATAGCGGGGATGAGAGCTATGGCTACACCTTC. Residues: CASSYSYSGDESYGYTF.

This chain connects TRBV7-9 to TRBJ1-2; TRBD1 agrees at 8 bases. CDR3 length: 14 residues. Unmatched junction bases numbered 7, after V lost 3 bases and J lost 7 bases. Germline loops: CDR1 SEHNR, CDR2 FQNEAQ (reference sequence). CDR3 amino acids: CASSFAGGEAGYTF. CDR3 sequence (DNA): TGTGCCAGCAGCTTCGCAGGGGGCGAAGCTGGCTACACCTTC.

This chain uses TRBV3-1 (or the pseudogene TRBV3-2) with TRBJ2-2; D unclear. V was cut by 0 bases and J by 0 bases, with 8 bases left in between. The germline V gene encodes CDR1 LGHDT and CDR2 YNNKEL (reference sequence). This CDR3 spans 16 amino acids. CDR3 residues: CASSQDPFANTGELFF. In DNA form, the CDR3 reads TGTGCCAGCAGCCAAGATCCATTTGCGAACACCGGGGAGCTGTTTTTT.

This chain uses TRBV6-4 with TRBJ1-2, with 10 nucleotides matching TRBD1. CDR1 is MRHNA, CDR2 SNTAGT, per germline. The length of the CDR3 is 15 residues. The trim removed 6 bases at V and 4 bases at J, leaving 8 bases unmatched. CDR3 protein: CASRAGTGVSYGYTF. The CDR3 bases are TGTGCCAGCAGAGCCGGGACAGGGGTGTCCTATGGCTACACCTTC.

This chain joins TRBV7-2 and TRBJ2-7, with TRBD1 as a possible D gene (5 bases). This CDR3 is built from 13 residues. The V gene's germline CDR1 is SGHTA and CDR2 FQGNSA. V was trimmed by 3 bases and J by 6 bases, leaving 12 bases between them. In DNA form, the CDR3 reads TGTGCCAGCAGCTTTGCAGGGAATCTCGAGCAGTACGTC. It translates to CASSFAGNLEQYV.

The chain uses TRBV9 and TRBJ2-2, with D perhaps TRBD1 (6 bases). V lost 0 bases and J 5 bases, leaving 11 bases between the germline ends. The CDR3 consists of 15 residues. The germline CDR1 and CDR2 sequences are SGDLS and YYNGEE. CDR3 in amino acids: CASSVAGQETGELFF. CDR3 DNA: TGTGCCAGCAGCGTAGCGGGACAAGAGACCGGGGAGCTGTTTTTT.

The V and J genes are TRBV6-5 and TRBJ1-4; D not resolved. Trimming left V 6 bases short and J 8 bases short, with 16 bases between. The CDR3 runs to 14 residues. The V gene's germline CDR1 is MNHEY and CDR2 SVGAGI. The CDR3 nucleotides read TGTGCCAGCAGAATCAGGCGCTCTGGAGAAAAACTGTTTTTT. The encoded protein is CASRIRRSGEKLFF.

In this sample, this clone turned up once. V and J are TRBV7-2 and TRBJ1-5; no reliable D call. V lost 5 bases and J 2 bases, leaving 16 bases between the germline ends. The CDR3 spans 16 residues. Germline CDR1 and CDR2: SGHTA and FQGNSA. The CDR3 loop is CASSRGPSVGNQPQHF. Written as DNA, the CDR3 is TGTGCCAGCAGCCGTGGGCCCTCGGTGGGCAATCAGCCCCAGCATTTT.

This clone turned up a few times. The rearrangement links TRBV3-1 (or the pseudogene TRBV3-2) to TRBJ1-3; D is unclear. Per germline, CDR1 LGHDT and CDR2 YNNKEL (reference sequence). With 4 bases removed from V and 2 bases from J, the gap between germline ends came to 3 bases. The CDR3 length is 12 residues. This chain's CDR3 is CASSPPGNTIYF. In DNA, the CDR3 is TGTGCCAGCAGCCCCCCTGGAAACACCATATATTTT.

This clone was observed a handful of times. The chain employs TRBV4-3 and TRBJ1-6; possibly TRBD1 for D (6 bases). Trimming pared 1 base from V and 9 bases from J, leaving 28 bases between. This CDR3 region has 20 residues. Per the germline V gene, CDR1 is LGHNA and CDR2 is YSLEER. CDR3 in amino acids: CASSQAAYGSGHLTVSPLHF. The CDR3 nucleotides read TGCGCCAGCAGCCAAGCCGCTTACGGCTCGGGACATCTGACCGTTTCACCCCTCCACTTT.

The genes are TRBV5-5 and TRBJ1-5; TRBD1 agrees at 7 bases. V trimming: 0 bases; J trimming: 6 bases; junction bases outside the gene matches: 6. Germline lookup yields CDR1 SGHKS and CDR2 YYEKEE (reference sequence). The CDR3 is made up of 15 amino acids. Here the CDR3 reads CASSLGVGGRQPQHF. Written as DNA, the CDR3 is TGTGCCAGCAGCTTGGGGGTAGGGGGCCGTCAGCCCCAGCATTTT.

Only one count was recorded for this clone. The V gene is TRBV7-2, the J gene TRBJ1-1; 7 bases line up with TRBD1. Losses at the gene ends were 5 bases for V and 3 bases for J; bases not matched to a gene: 6. The CDR3 sequence is 14 residues long. The germline V gene encodes CDR1 SGHTA and CDR2 FQGNSA. Here the CDR3 DNA reads TGTGCCAGCAGCCCATCAGGGGGGGACACTGAAGCTTTCTTT. It encodes CASSPSGGDTEAFF.

The chain employs TRBV5-6 and TRBJ2-5; 9 positions agree with TRBD2. Germline V gives CDR1 SGHDT, CDR2 YYEEEE. This CDR3 spans 17 amino acids. V was pared by 0 bases and J by 5 bases, with 11 bases of the junction left unmatched. DNA of the CDR3: TGTGCCAGCAGCTTGGGTAGCGGGGGAGCCTGGGGGGAGACCCAGTACTTC. Its translation: CASSLGSGGAWGETQYF.

The J gene is TRBJ1-1, the V gene TRBV7-6, with D perhaps matching TRBD1 (5 bases). Germline CDR1 SGHVS, CDR2 FNYEAQ. The ends were cut back, 9 bases at V and 4 bases at J, with 15 bases in the middle. CDR3 length: 13 amino acids. The CDR3, as DNA: TGTGCCAGGGGGGTGGGGGTGGGCACTGAAGCTTTCTTT. The encoded protein is CARGVGVGTEAFF.

The rearrangement joins TRBV4-1 to TRBJ1-5, with D possibly TRBD1 on 6 matching bases. Trimming took 0 bases from V and 4 from J, leaving 13 bases between them. The length of the CDR3 is 16 residues. CDR1 and CDR2 (germline): MGHRA, YSYEKL. This chain's CDR3 is CASSQDTGHRNQPQHF. In DNA, the CDR3 is TGCGCCAGCAGCCAAGACACGGGACATCGTAATCAGCCCCAGCATTTT.

The CDR3 loop reads CASSQDSNYGYTF. CDR3 nucleotide sequence: TGTGCCAGCAGTCAGGACAGTAACTATGGCTACACCTTC. The chain is built from TRBV6-2 or TRBV6-3 and TRBJ1-2, with D possibly TRBD1 on 6 matching bases. V lost 5 bases and J 1 base, leaving 8 bases between the germline ends. The germline V gene encodes CDR1 MNHEY and CDR2 SVGEGT. The CDR3 runs 13 residues.

This chain links TRBV30 with TRBJ2-4; the D gene is possibly TRBD2 (6 bases). Trimming pared 5 bases from V and 7 bases from J, leaving 18 bases between. Looked up from germline, CDR1 is GTSNPN and CDR2 is SVGIG (reference sequence). The CDR3 loop spans 14 amino acids. The CDR3 reads CAWSKWEVGNIQYF. The CDR3 DNA reads TGTGCCTGGTCTAAATGGGAGGTTGGGAACATTCAGTACTTC.

The CDR3 DNA follows: TGTGCCTGGTCTTCTACGTACACTGAAGCTTTCTTT. Translating it yields CAWSSTYTEAFF. This sequence joins TRBV30 and TRBJ1-1; D uncertain. The germline V and J ends were trimmed by 5 bases and 3 bases, with 10 bases remaining between them. The CDR3 totals 12 residues. The germline V gene encodes CDR1 GTSNPN and CDR2 SVGIG (reference sequence). Drawing the rest from reference TRBV30 and TRBJ1-1, the complete variable domain is SQTIHQWPATLVQPVGSPLSLECTVEGTSNPNLYWYRQAAGRGLQLLFYSVGIGQISSEVPQNLSASRPQDRQFILSSKKLLLSDSGFYLCAWSSTYTEAFFGQGTRLTVV.

The V and J genes are TRBV11-3 and TRBJ1-1; TRBD1 aligns across 12 bases. Unmatched junction bases numbered 5, after V lost 5 bases and J lost 10 bases. This CDR3 has 13 residues. Germline CDR1 and CDR2: SGHNT and YENEEA. CDR3 protein: CASSVGQGAPAFF. The CDR3 region has the DNA TGTGCCAGCAGCGTGGGACAGGGGGCACCAGCTTTCTTT.

This clone was recorded once. The chain uses TRBV7-2 and TRBJ2-1, with no clear D. The V gene lost 5 bases and the J gene lost 4 bases, with 6 bases spanning the gap. This CDR3 is 12 amino acids long. Germline V gives CDR1 SGHTA, CDR2 FQGNSA. This CDR3 is CASSPRYNEQFF. The CDR3 coding sequence is TGTGCCAGCAGCCCCCGTTACAATGAGCAGTTCTTC.

In DNA form, the CDR3 reads TGTGCCAGCAGTTTCGGGGACACTGAAGCTTTCTTT. Translating it yields CASSFGDTEAFF. The V and J genes are TRBV12-3 or TRBV12-4 and TRBJ1-1, with D unclear. CDR3 size: 12 residues. Between the trimmed V and J ends, which lost 3 bases and 3 bases, there was a span of 5 bases.